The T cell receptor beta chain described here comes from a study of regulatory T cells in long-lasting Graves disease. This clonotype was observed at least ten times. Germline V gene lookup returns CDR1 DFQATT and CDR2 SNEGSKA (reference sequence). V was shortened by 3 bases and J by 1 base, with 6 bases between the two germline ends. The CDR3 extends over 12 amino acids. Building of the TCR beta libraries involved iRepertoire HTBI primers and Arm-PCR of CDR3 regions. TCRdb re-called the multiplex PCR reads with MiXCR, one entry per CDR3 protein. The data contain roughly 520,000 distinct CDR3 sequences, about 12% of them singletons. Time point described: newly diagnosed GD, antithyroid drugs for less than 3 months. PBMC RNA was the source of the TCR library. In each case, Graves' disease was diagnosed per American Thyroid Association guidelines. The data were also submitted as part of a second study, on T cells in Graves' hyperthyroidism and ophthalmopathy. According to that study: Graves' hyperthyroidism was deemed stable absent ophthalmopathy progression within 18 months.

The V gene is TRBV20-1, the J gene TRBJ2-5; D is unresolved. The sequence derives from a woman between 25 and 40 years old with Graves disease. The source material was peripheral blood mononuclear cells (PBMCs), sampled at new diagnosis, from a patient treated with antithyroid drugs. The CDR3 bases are TGCAGTGCTAGGATGCCCCAAGAGACCCAGTACTTC. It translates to CSARMPQETQYF.